The 21 T cell receptor beta chains below all came from one sample that was sequenced in a study of human T cells and chemical hapten exposure. MiXCR was run by TCRdb on the RACE reads, yielding one entry per CDR3 protein. This sample carries about 120,000 distinct CDR3 sequences, 9% to 13% of them seen once, and the ten largest clones take around 1.5%. Time point given: patch test 1, 2 weeks after DPC sensitization. This sample's treatment: therapeutic diphenylcyclopropenone sensitization with weekly scalp DPC. This sample comprised whole blood, obtained in connection with sensitization to the hapten diphenylcyclopropenone (DPC). The receptors here all came from a woman between 45 and 65 years old with alopecia areata. Some clones in this sample may be carry-over from other donors' samples.

This clonotype was found many times. This chain links TRBV6-4 with TRBJ2-1; 15 bases line up with TRBD2. The CDR3 is 15 amino acids. Looked up from germline, CDR1 is MRHNA and CDR2 is SNTAGT. The trim removed 10 bases at V and 8 bases at J, leaving 9 bases unmatched. As DNA, the CDR3 is TGTGCCACCTCCTGGACTAGCGGGGGGGAGGATGAGCAGTTCTTC. This codes for CATSWTSGGEDEQFF.

This clonotype has more than one count but fewer than ten. The chain joins TRBV7-9 to TRBJ2-5; D is possibly TRBD1 or TRBD2 (5 bases each). CDR1 is SEHNR and CDR2 is FQNEAQ in the germline V gene (reference sequence). This CDR3 has 15 residues. Trimming removed 4 bases from V and 2 bases from J, with 14 bases in between. The CDR3 spells CASSSRDVLQETQYF. The CDR3, as DNA: TGTGCCAGCAGCTCCCGGGACGTACTGCAAGAGACCCAGTACTTC. Using reference TRBV7-9 and TRBJ2-5 for the parts outside the CDR3, the full variable domain is DTGVSQNPRHKITKRGQNVTFRCDPISEHNRLYWYRQTLGQGPEFLTYFQNEAQLEKSRLLSDRFSAERPKGSFSTLEIQRTEQGDSAMYLCASSSRDVLQETQYFGPGTRLLVL.

There are a few counts of this clonotype. The chain has TRBV4-1 and TRBJ2-1; D call uncertain. V lost 1 base and J 6 bases, leaving 19 bases between the germline ends. This CDR3 has 17 amino acids. The germline V gene encodes CDR1 MGHRA and CDR2 YSYEKL. The CDR3 nucleotides are TGCGCCAGCAGCCAAGTCTCGGGTCGAATCCCCCTCAATGAGCAGTTCTTC. It is translated as CASSQVSGRIPLNEQFF.

Note on this clonotype: This may stem from a read error, because a much larger clone lies one nucleotide away. The J gene is TRBJ1-1, the V gene TRBV7-2; no definite D call. The CDR3 spans 13 residues. From germline, CDR1 is SGHTA and CDR2 FQGNSA. CDR3 nucleotide sequence: TGTGTCAGCAGCTTAGTAACAAACACTGAAGCTTTCTTT. This codes for CVSSLVTNTEAFF.

The rearrangement joins TRBV29-1 to TRBJ1-5; D uncertain. The germline V gene has CDR1 SQVTM and CDR2 ANQGSEA. CDR3 length: 13 residues. Trimming took off 8 bases at V and 5 bases at J, with 16 bases between the two ends. The DNA of the CDR3 is TGCAGCCCCTGGGCAGGTCACGATCAGCCCCAGCATTTT. Its protein product is CSPWAGHDQPQHF.

This chain uses TRBV12-3 or TRBV12-4 with TRBJ2-3; D is undetermined. The CDR3 runs 12 residues. The V end lost 6 bases, the J end lost 8 bases, and 12 bases lay between the germline ends. The CDR3 nucleotides are TGTGCCAGCAGCCCCCGGCAAGGTACGCAGTATTTT. Its translation: CASSPRQGTQYF.

This clonotype has more than one count but fewer than ten. V and J are TRBV29-1 and TRBJ2-1; weak D call: TRBD1 (6 bases). The V gene lost 7 bases and the J gene lost 10 bases, with 14 bases spanning the gap. The CDR3 covers 11 residues. Germline CDR1 is SQVTM and CDR2 is ANQGSEA. The DNA for the CDR3 is TGCAGCGCGGGGACATTGTGGGAGCAGTTCTTC. Its translation is CSAGTLWEQFF.

To note about this clonotype: A junction boundary mismatches the germline segment, possibly from a read error. The gene calls are TRBV7-8 and TRBJ2-7; unclear D gene. This CDR3 contains 12 residues. Per the germline V gene, CDR1 is SGHVS and CDR2 is FQNEAQ. CDR3 bases: TGTGCCAGCAGCTTAGTGGGCTACAAGCAGTACTTC. Translation gives CASSLVGYKQYF.

This clonotype was seen a handful of times. This sequence joins TRBV3-1 and TRBJ1-4; D gene unclear. Germline CDR1 LGHDT, CDR2 YNNKEL (reference sequence). V lost 4 bases to trimming and J lost 8 bases, with 11 bases between them. The CDR3 is 13 residues long. The CDR3 bases are TGTGCCAGCAGCCCCCCGGGTCGAGAAAAACTGTTTTTT. Translating gives CASSPPGREKLFF.

In this sample, this clonotype turned up a few times. This chain joins TRBV6-5 and TRBJ1-1, with a weak D call TRBD1 (5 bases). The CDR3 is 17 residues long. Germline CDR1 MNHEY, CDR2 SVGAGI. The V end was cut by 6 bases, the J end by 2 bases, with 22 bases between. CDR3: CASSSTGQGGPNTEAFF. CDR3 coding DNA: TGTGCCAGCAGCTCGACCGGGCAGGGCGGACCCAACACTGAAGCTTTCTTT.

This clonotype has ten or more counts. The rearrangement uses TRBV7-2 and TRBJ2-7, with TRBD1 matching over 12 bases. Trimming at V came to 5 bases and at J to 6 bases, leaving 17 bases not matched to a gene. The CDR3 covers 18 residues. CDR1 is SGHTA, CDR2 FQGNSA, per germline. The CDR3 sequence: CASSPDPPGQGARSEQYF. The DNA for the CDR3 is TGTGCCAGCAGCCCCGACCCTCCGGGACAGGGGGCGAGGTCCGAGCAGTACTTC.

The sample holds many counts of this clonotype. The V call is TRBV5-5, the J call TRBJ2-7, with 9 bases identical to TRBD2. CDR3 length equals 15 residues. V lost 2 bases, J lost 6 bases, and 9 bases stayed unmatched. The germline gives CDR1 SGHKS, CDR2 YYEKEE (reference sequence). The CDR3 is CASSFLAGPPAEQYF. In DNA form, the CDR3 reads TGTGCCAGCAGCTTCCTAGCGGGACCACCGGCCGAGCAGTACTTC.

This clonotype has only a few counts. The chain couples TRBV18 to TRBJ2-1; the match to TRBD2 covers 11 bases. With 0 bases clipped from V and 5 bases from J, the junction kept 27 bases outside the gene matches. This CDR3 is built from 24 residues. Germline-derived CDR1 and CDR2 are KGHSH and LQKENI. The CDR3 DNA sequence: TGTGCCAGCTCACCACCCCCCCATTCCACGGTAGTAGCGGGGGGGCCGCCCCCGAACAATGAGCAGTTCTTC. This sequence encodes CASSPPPHSTVVAGGPPPNNEQFF.

This clonotype was observed at least ten times. The V call is TRBV7-2, the J call TRBJ1-2; D call uncertain. The CDR3 has 14 residues. V gave up 2 bases and J gave up 2 bases, with 9 bases separating them. CDR1 is SGHTA, CDR2 FQGNSA, per germline. The CDR3 reads CASSLITTNYGYTF. CDR3 coding DNA: TGTGCCAGCAGCTTAATTACCACGAACTATGGCTACACCTTC.

This clonotype was picked up many times. This chain uses TRBV20-1 with TRBJ1-2; D remains ambiguous. The CDR3 has 10 amino acids. V dropped 5 bases and J dropped 7 bases, with 8 bases sitting between them. From germline, CDR1 is DFQATT and CDR2 SNEGSKA (reference sequence). The CDR3 coding sequence is TGCAGTGCTGCCCTTTTTGGCTACACCTTC. Translating it yields CSAALFGYTF.

This clonotype was observed at least ten times. The chain joins TRBV6-2 or TRBV6-3 to TRBJ2-2; no reliable D call. CDR1 MNHEY and CDR2 SVGEGT come from the germline V gene. This CDR3 spans 14 amino acids. V was trimmed by 8 bases and J by 4 bases, leaving 14 bases between them. In DNA, the CDR3 is TGTGCCAGCTTACGCGACGGGCGCACCGGGGAGCTGTTTTTT. Its protein product is CASLRDGRTGELFF.

V and J are TRBV20-1 and TRBJ2-3, with 7 bases fitting TRBD1. V was clipped by 6 bases and J by 2 bases; unmatched bases: 5. CDR3 size: 13 residues. Germline-derived CDR1 and CDR2 are DFQATT and SNEGSKA (reference sequence). DNA for the CDR3: TGCAGTGCAGGGGGCCCAGACACAGATACGCAGTATTTT. It specifies CSAGGPDTDTQYF.

This clonotype was picked up many times. This rearrangement joins TRBV18 to TRBJ2-7; 7 positions match TRBD2. CDR3 size: 14 residues. Per the germline V gene, CDR1 is KGHSH and CDR2 is LQKENI. The J segment lost 5 bases and the V segment lost 2 bases, leaving 6 bases of the junction unmatched. In DNA form, the CDR3 reads TGTGCCAGCTCACCAGGGACTACTGAGGACGAGCAGTACTTC. Translated, it gives CASSPGTTEDEQYF.

The chain couples TRBV10-1 to TRBJ2-1; D gene uncertain. The CDR3 totals 13 residues. V was shortened by 5 bases and J by 10 bases, with 15 bases between the two germline ends. CDR1 is WNHNN and CDR2 is SYGVQD in the germline V gene (reference sequence). CDR3 nucleotides: TGCGCCAGCAGTAGGTTTGGGCCCGGCGAGCAGTTCTTC. It translates to CASSRFGPGEQFF.

About this clonotype: A much larger clone lies a single base off, so this may be a read error. The chain is built from TRBV4-1 and TRBJ2-1, with 11 bases that match TRBD2. The CDR3 contains 17 residues. Germline CDR1 and CDR2: MGHRA and YSYEKL. Trimming cost V 1 base and J 5 bases; bases outside gene matches: 7. The CDR3 is CASSQVRLAGTNNEQFF. CDR3 bases: TGCGCCAGCAGCCAAGTCAGACTAGCGGGAACCAACAATGAGCAGTTCTTC.

V and J are TRBV7-2 and TRBJ1-4; D unresolved. Between the trimmed V and J ends, which lost 3 bases and 3 bases, there was a span of 8 bases. The CDR3 sequence is 14 residues long. The germline gives CDR1 SGHTA, CDR2 FQGNSA. CDR3 amino acids: CASSLAGANEKLFF. CDR3 DNA: TGTGCCAGCAGCTTGGCGGGAGCTAATGAAAAACTGTTTTTT.